A single sample gave rise to the 9 T cell receptor beta chains below, sequenced in a study of blood T cells in healthy people across ages. The second PCR ran about 7 to 12 cycles with a sample-barcoded 5' primer and J-beta primers. One entry per CDR3 protein results from TCRdb running MiXCR on the 5' RACE reads. The sample consists of roughly 1.6 million distinct CDR3 sequences, around 36% of them appearing once. Input material: blood. Receptors originate from a woman aged 25 to 39 in good health.

A single count supports this clonotype. The chain uses TRBV12-3 or TRBV12-4 and TRBJ2-7; D is possibly TRBD1 or TRBD2 (5 bases each). The V and J ends lost 1 base and 7 bases respectively, with 11 bases between them. This CDR3 is built from 13 residues. The CDR3 region has the DNA TGTGCCAGCAGTTTAGGGGGACCCAGGGAGCAGTACTTC. It specifies CASSLGGPREQYF.

This clonotype appeared a few times. The rearrangement uses TRBV6-5 and TRBJ2-5; 8 bases line up with TRBD2. The CDR3 is made up of 18 amino acids. J gave up 2 bases and V 0 bases, and 11 bases lay outside the gene matches. Germline CDR1 MNHEY, CDR2 SVGAGI. CDR3 sequence: CASSYSIPRGAEQETQYF. CDR3 in DNA: TGTGCCAGCAGTTACTCGATTCCGCGGGGGGCCGAACAAGAGACCCAGTACTTC.

The rearrangement joins TRBV14 to TRBJ2-7; TRBD1 is a possible D gene (6 bases). Germline assignment: CDR1 SGHDN and CDR2 FVKESK. The CDR3 sequence is 15 residues long. The V gene lost 0 bases and the J gene lost 7 bases, with 16 bases spanning the gap. The CDR3 loop is CASSQDREQGSEQYF. CDR3 sequence (DNA): TGTGCCAGCAGCCAAGATAGGGAACAGGGATCAGAGCAGTACTTC.

The CDR3 DNA reads TGTGCCAGCGGGTCGGGGGTGGGGACTACACCGGCGCGGACCCAGTACTTC. Protein product: CASGSGVGTTPARTQYF. J is TRBJ2-5 and V is TRBV28, with 7 positions matching TRBD2. Germline lookup yields CDR1 MDHEN and CDR2 SYDVKM. V shed 8 bases and J 7 bases; nucleotides not matched to a gene: 22. The CDR3 has 17 residues.

This chain uses TRBV7-3 with TRBJ2-5; D may match TRBD1 or TRBD2 (6 bases each). TRBJ2-7 matches the DNA end more closely, so the J call is doubtful. This CDR3 has 13 amino acids. Germline V lookup: CDR1 SGHTA, CDR2 FQGTGA. In nucleotides, the CDR3 is TGTGCCAGCAGCATACCTGAGGGGGGCGAGCAGTACTTC. Translating gives CASSIPEGGEQYF.

In nucleotides, the CDR3 is TGTGCCATCAGACAGGGCGGCGAGCAGTACTTC. This encodes CAIRQGGEQYF. The V and J genes are TRBV10-3 and TRBJ2-7; the D gene is possibly TRBD1 (6 bases). Trimming removed 6 bases at V and 6 bases at J, with 9 bases between. The CDR3 sequence is 11 residues long. Germline CDR1 reads ENHRY; CDR2 reads SYGVKD.

CDR3 sequence reads: CAWSRATFRFCGYTF. The CDR3 DNA sequence: TGTGCCTGGAGTAGAGCGACATTTAGATTCTGTGGCTACACCTTC. The rearrangement joins TRBV30 to TRBJ1-2; D gene unclear. The germline V and J ends were trimmed by 2 bases and 7 bases, with 20 bases remaining between them. The CDR3 spans 15 residues. Looked up from germline, CDR1 is GTSNPN and CDR2 is SVGIG (reference sequence).

This clonotype was detected only a few times. CDR3 coding DNA: TGTGCCAGCAGAGAGAGGACTACCCCCTGGGGTGAGCAGTTCTTC. It encodes CASRERTTPWGEQFF. V and J are TRBV27 and TRBJ2-1; possible D gene TRBD2, 6 bases. Per the germline V gene, CDR1 is MNHEY and CDR2 is SMNVEV (reference sequence). The ends were cut back, 6 bases at V and 9 bases at J, with 21 bases in the middle. The CDR3 totals 15 residues.

This clonotype has ten or more counts. The genes are TRBV6-6 and TRBJ1-1, with D hard to call. V dropped 4 bases and J dropped 1 base, with 7 bases sitting between them. The CDR3 spans 13 residues. The germline CDR1 and CDR2 sequences are MNHNY and SVGAGI (reference sequence). CDR3 loop: CASSSWGNTEAFF. As DNA, the CDR3 is TGTGCCAGCAGTTCTTGGGGGAACACTGAAGCTTTCTTT.